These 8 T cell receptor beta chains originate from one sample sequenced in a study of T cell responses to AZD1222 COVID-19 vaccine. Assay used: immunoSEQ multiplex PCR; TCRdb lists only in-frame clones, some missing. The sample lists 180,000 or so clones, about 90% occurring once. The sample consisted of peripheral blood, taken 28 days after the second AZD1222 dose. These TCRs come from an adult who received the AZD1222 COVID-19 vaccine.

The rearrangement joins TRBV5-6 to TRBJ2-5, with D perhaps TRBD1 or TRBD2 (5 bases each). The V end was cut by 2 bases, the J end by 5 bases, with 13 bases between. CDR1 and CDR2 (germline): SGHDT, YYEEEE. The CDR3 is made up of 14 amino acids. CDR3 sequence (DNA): TGTGCCAGCAGCTTTGGGGGAAGGTGGGAGACCCAGTACTTC. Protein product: CASSFGGRWETQYF.

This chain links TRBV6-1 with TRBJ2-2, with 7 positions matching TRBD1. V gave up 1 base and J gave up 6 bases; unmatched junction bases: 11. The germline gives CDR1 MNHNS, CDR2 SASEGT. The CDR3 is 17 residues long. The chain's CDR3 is CASSEGPVTGVPGELFF. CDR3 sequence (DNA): TGTGCCAGCAGTGAAGGACCCGTTACAGGGGTCCCCGGGGAGCTGTTTTTT.

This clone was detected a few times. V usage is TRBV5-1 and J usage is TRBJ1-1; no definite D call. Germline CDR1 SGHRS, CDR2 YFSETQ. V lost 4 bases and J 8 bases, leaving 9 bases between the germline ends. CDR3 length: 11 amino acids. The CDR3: CASSVGGEAFF. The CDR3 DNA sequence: TGCGCCAGCAGCGTTGGAGGCGAAGCTTTCTTT.

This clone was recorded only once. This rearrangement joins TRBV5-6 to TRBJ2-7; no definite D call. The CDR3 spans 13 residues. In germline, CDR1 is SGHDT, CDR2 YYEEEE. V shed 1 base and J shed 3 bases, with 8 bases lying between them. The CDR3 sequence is CASSLSFIYEQYF. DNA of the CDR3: TGTGCCAGCAGCTTGTCCTTTATCTACGAGCAGTACTTC.

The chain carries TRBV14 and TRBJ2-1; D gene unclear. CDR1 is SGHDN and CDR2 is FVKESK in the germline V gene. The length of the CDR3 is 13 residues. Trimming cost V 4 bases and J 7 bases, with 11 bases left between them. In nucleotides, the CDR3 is TGTGCCAGCAGCCCACTATGGGTAAATGAGCAGTTCTTC. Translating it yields CASSPLWVNEQFF.

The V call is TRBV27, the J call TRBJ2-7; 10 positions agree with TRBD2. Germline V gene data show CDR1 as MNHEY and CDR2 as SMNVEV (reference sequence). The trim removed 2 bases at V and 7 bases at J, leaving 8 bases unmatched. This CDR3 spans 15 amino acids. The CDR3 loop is CASSLGLAGEGEQYF. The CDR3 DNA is TGTGCCAGCAGTTTAGGGCTAGCGGGAGAAGGGGAGCAGTACTTC.

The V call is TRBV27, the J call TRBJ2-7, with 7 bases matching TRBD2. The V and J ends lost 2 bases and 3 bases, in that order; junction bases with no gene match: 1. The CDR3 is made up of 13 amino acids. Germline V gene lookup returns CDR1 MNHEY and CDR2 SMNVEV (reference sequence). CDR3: CASSLAGVYEQYF. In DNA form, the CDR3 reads TGTGCCAGCAGTTTAGCGGGAGTCTACGAGCAGTACTTC.

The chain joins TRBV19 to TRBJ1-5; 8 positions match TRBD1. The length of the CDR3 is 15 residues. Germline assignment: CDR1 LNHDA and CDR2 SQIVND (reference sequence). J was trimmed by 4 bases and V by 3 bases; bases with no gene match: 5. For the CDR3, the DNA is TGTGCCAGTAGTATGAGACAGGGGATGAATCAGCCCCAGCATTTT. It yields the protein CASSMRQGMNQPQHF.